Listed here are 26 T cell receptor beta chains from one sample, sequenced in a study of blood T cell repertoires in COVID-19. Profiling relied on immunoSEQ multiplex PCR, and the TCRdb table lists in-frame clones only, not all of them. This sample carries more than 20,000 clones, around 67% of them seen once, and the ten largest clones take around 20%. The sequenced material came from peripheral blood. The receptors originated from a human donor in a cohort sampled during active or convalescent COVID-19.

The table lists this clone with a count of one. The chain uses TRBV28 and TRBJ2-7; tentative D call: TRBD1 (6 bases). The CDR3 runs to 15 residues. V lost 5 bases and J 3 bases, leaving 17 bases between the germline ends. Germline CDR1 and CDR2: MDHEN and SYDVKM. The CDR3 protein is CASSTFRDILYEQYF. For the CDR3, the DNA is TGTGCCAGCAGTACCTTCCGGGACATTCTCTACGAGCAGTACTTC.

This chain joins TRBV24-1 and TRBJ2-3; D unclear. Trimming shortened V by 6 bases and J by 1 base, and 4 bases separated the two germline ends. The CDR3 covers 12 residues. The germline V gene has CDR1 KGHDR and CDR2 SFDVKD. CDR3 amino acids: CATSQGTDTQYF. The CDR3 DNA is TGTGCCACCAGTCAGGGCACAGATACGCAGTATTTT.

This clone was observed a few times. This chain joins TRBV7-2 and TRBJ2-2, with 7 positions matching TRBD1. The CDR3 runs 15 residues. V dropped 2 bases and J dropped 1; count of bases not matched to a gene: 1. Germline V gene lookup returns CDR1 SGHTA and CDR2 FQGNSA. CDR3 in DNA: TGTGCCAGCAGCTTAAGGACAGGGAACACCGGGGAGCTGTTTTTT. Its protein product is CASSLRTGNTGELFF.

This clone turned up a few times. V usage is TRBV11-1 and J usage is TRBJ2-7; TRBD1 aligns across 9 bases. The CDR3 covers 14 residues. After removal of 4 bases from V and 6 bases from J, the junction contained 7 bases not matched to a gene. Per germline, CDR1 SGHAT and CDR2 FQDESV (reference sequence). CDR3: CASSSGTGLAEQYV. For the CDR3, the DNA is TGTGCCAGCAGCTCGGGGACAGGGTTGGCCGAGCAGTACGTC.

Here the CDR3 reads CASSTGTSGRIQQYF. The CDR3 region has the DNA TGTGCCAGCAGCACCGGGACTAGCGGGAGGATCCAGCAGTACTTC. The rearrangement uses TRBV9 and TRBJ2-7, with TRBD2 matching over 15 bases. The CDR3 extends over 15 amino acids. The germline V gene encodes CDR1 SGDLS and CDR2 YYNGEE. Trimming removed 4 bases from V and 8 bases from J; junction bases left unmatched: 7.

In this sample, this clone turned up once. The chain employs TRBV28 and TRBJ1-5, with D maybe TRBD1 (5 bases). The CDR3 totals 15 residues. Germline CDR1 is MDHEN and CDR2 is SYDVKM. Trimming took off 7 bases at V and 6 bases at J, with 19 bases between the two ends. The CDR3 reads CASTPTRGAGQPQHF. CDR3 in DNA: TGTGCCAGCACCCCCACTCGCGGGGCCGGTCAGCCCCAGCATTTT. The variable domain in full, completed from reference TRBV28 and TRBJ1-5, reads DVKVTQSSRYLVKRTGEKVFLECVQDMDHENMFWYRQDPGLGLRLIYFSYDVKMKEKGDIPEGYSVSREKKERFSLILESASTNQTSMYLCASTPTRGAGQPQHFGDGTRLSIL.

The rearrangement uses TRBV6-1 and TRBJ2-1; 8 bases agree with TRBD2. V was clipped by 4 bases and J by 5 bases; unmatched bases: 10. This CDR3 contains 16 residues. CDR1 is MNHNS and CDR2 is SASEGT in the germline V gene. The DNA of the CDR3 is TGTGCCAGCAGTGGGGTAGCGGGAAGGAAAAACAATGAGCAGTTCTTC. Encoded protein: CASSGVAGRKNNEQFF.

The chain uses TRBV5-1 and TRBJ2-7; 8 bases match TRBD1. V shed 3 bases, J shed 5 bases, and the junction held 10 bases outside the gene matches. Germline V gene sequence: CDR1 SGHRS, CDR2 YFSETQ. The CDR3 extends over 15 amino acids. CDR3: CASSSDGQGRDEQYF. CDR3 in DNA: TGCGCCAGCAGCTCCGACGGACAGGGTAGAGACGAGCAGTACTTC.

The V gene is TRBV6-5, the J gene TRBJ1-3; no definite D call. The V end lost 8 bases, the J end lost 0 bases, and 11 bases lay between the germline ends. CDR1 and CDR2 from the germline V gene are MNHEY and SVGAGI. This CDR3 region has 14 residues. The DNA for the CDR3 is TGTGCCAGCGGGCGCCTTTCCTCTGGAAACACCATATATTTT. This codes for CASGRLSSGNTIYF.

The chain has TRBV19 and TRBJ2-1; D is ambiguous. Germline V gene lookup returns CDR1 LNHDA and CDR2 SQIVND (reference sequence). V was shortened by 4 bases and J by 9 bases, with 19 bases between the two germline ends. The CDR3 is 15 residues long. The CDR3 loop reads CASSRQVAGTLEQFF. CDR3 DNA sequence: TGTGCCAGTAGTAGGCAGGTTGCCGGTACGCTTGAGCAGTTCTTC.

The chain links TRBV5-1 to TRBJ1-1, with D unresolved. V lost 1 base, J lost 1 base, and 8 bases lay in between. Germline-derived CDR1 and CDR2 are SGHRS and YFSETQ. The CDR3 is 14 residues long. The CDR3 DNA follows: TGCGCCAGCAGCTTGCCCCAACAGAACACTGAAGCTTTCTTT. It translates to CASSLPQQNTEAFF.

The rearrangement links TRBV7-2 to TRBJ1-4; TRBD1 aligns across 9 bases. The CDR3 covers 16 residues. Germline-derived CDR1 and CDR2 are SGHTA and FQGNSA. J lost 8 bases, V lost 6 bases, and 13 bases had no gene match. CDR3 residues: CASSQYTGGIGEKLFF. In DNA form, the CDR3 reads TGTGCCAGCAGTCAATACACAGGGGGCATAGGGGAAAAACTGTTTTTT.

This chain links TRBV24-1 with TRBJ1-2; 10 positions agree with TRBD1. This CDR3 contains 13 residues. The germline V gene encodes CDR1 KGHDR and CDR2 SFDVKD. The V gene end was trimmed by 4 bases and the J gene end by 8 bases; junction bases not matched to a gene: 3. CDR3 bases: TGTGCCACCAGTGAACGGGACAGGGGAGGCTACACCTTC. Translated, it gives CATSERDRGGYTF.

As DNA, the CDR3 is TGTGCCAGCAGCCAAGATTATGTTATTTGGACACACTATGGCTACACCTTC. Amino acid sequence: CASSQDYVIWTHYGYTF. The rearrangement links TRBV4-2 to TRBJ1-2; D might be TRBD1 (5 bases). The CDR3 consists of 17 residues. The ends were cut back, 0 bases at V and 3 bases at J, with 17 bases in the middle. CDR1 LGHNA and CDR2 YNFKEQ come from the germline V gene.

CDR3 nucleotides: TGCAGTGCTAGTGGACTTGGCTACACCTTC. Encoded protein: CSASGLGYTF. The chain has TRBV20-1 and TRBJ1-2; D gene unclear. CDR1 and CDR2 from the germline V gene are DFQATT and SNEGSKA (reference sequence). The CDR3 is 10 residues long. The germline V and J ends were trimmed by 3 bases and 7 bases, with 6 bases remaining between them.

The V and J genes are TRBV9 and TRBJ2-5; D is possibly TRBD1 (8 bases). V gave up 0 bases and J gave up 2 bases, with 11 bases separating them. Per germline, CDR1 SGDLS and CDR2 YYNGEE. This CDR3 is built from 15 residues. For the CDR3, the DNA is TGTGCCAGCAGCGTAGACAGGGGGGGGCAAGAGACCCAGTACTTC. This sequence encodes CASSVDRGGQETQYF.

This clone has a single count. The V and J genes are TRBV2 and TRBJ2-1, with D possibly matching TRBD2 (5 bases). V lost 8 bases, J lost 5 bases, and 19 bases lay in between. The germline V gene encodes CDR1 SNHLY and CDR2 FYNNEI. The CDR3 loop spans 15 amino acids. CDR3 residues: CASLGLLSPDNEQFF. The CDR3 DNA reads as TGTGCCAGCCTTGGACTTCTATCCCCCGACAATGAGCAGTTCTTC. The variable domain in full, completed from reference TRBV2 and TRBJ2-1, reads EPEVTQTPSHQVTQMGQEVILRCVPISNHLYFYWYRQILGQKVEFLVSFYNNEISEKSEIFDDQFSVERPDGSNFTLKIRSTKLEDSAMYFCASLGLLSPDNEQFFGPGTRLTVL.

The V call is TRBV6-5, the J call TRBJ2-1, with D possibly matching TRBD1 (5 bases). The ends were cut back, 0 bases at V and 10 bases at J, with 16 bases in the middle. Germline CDR1 reads MNHEY; CDR2 reads SVGAGI. The CDR3 length is 15 residues. The CDR3 DNA reads as TGTGCCAGCAGTTACTCGAGACCTACCCCAGGGGAGCAGTTCTTC. Amino acid sequence: CASSYSRPTPGEQFF.

This sequence joins TRBV7-9 and TRBJ2-7; maybe TRBD2 (5 bases). The V end lost 5 bases, the J end lost 5 bases, and 13 bases lay between the germline ends. Germline CDR1 is SEHNR and CDR2 is FQNEAQ (reference sequence). This CDR3 region has 13 residues. The CDR3 protein is CASSRGLPHEQYF. The CDR3 coding sequence is TGTGCCAGCAGCCGCGGGCTGCCCCACGAGCAGTACTTC.

The CDR3 reads CASSDVLAVYYEQYF. The CDR3, as DNA: TGTGCCAGCAGTGATGTGCTAGCGGTATACTACGAGCAGTACTTC. The chain links TRBV2 to TRBJ2-7, with 7 positions matching TRBD2. This CDR3 comprises 15 residues. The germline CDR1 and CDR2 sequences are SNHLY and FYNNEI. Trimming at V came to 3 bases and at J to 3 bases, leaving 8 bases not matched to a gene.

The V gene is TRBV5-4, the J gene TRBJ1-2; tentatively, D is TRBD1 (5 bases). CDR1 is SGHNT and CDR2 is YYREEE in the germline V gene (reference sequence). V was shortened by 4 bases and J by 1 base, with 14 bases between the two germline ends. This CDR3 is 15 amino acids long. The CDR3 spells CASSHLQADNYGYTF. CDR3 sequence (DNA): TGTGCCAGCAGCCACTTACAGGCCGATAACTATGGCTACACCTTC.

The chain couples TRBV5-6 to TRBJ1-1; no firm D call. Deletions cut 2 bases from V and 1 base from J, with 15 bases between. This CDR3 comprises 16 residues. From germline, CDR1 is SGHDT and CDR2 YYEEEE. The chain's CDR3 is CASSFTRRGWNTEAFF. The CDR3 nucleotides read TGTGCCAGCAGCTTTACTAGGCGGGGATGGAACACTGAAGCTTTCTTT.

This chain links TRBV7-2 with TRBJ2-3, with 11 bases lining up with TRBD2. Trimming at V came to 2 bases and at J to 3 bases, leaving 4 bases not matched to a gene. The CDR3 length is 16 residues. Per the germline V gene, CDR1 is SGHTA and CDR2 is FQGNSA. The CDR3 DNA follows: TGTGCCAGCAGCTTAAATAGCGGGAGGGCGACAGATACGCAGTATTTT. It encodes CASSLNSGRATDTQYF.

V gene TRBV5-4 combines with J gene TRBJ2-5; 10 bases are shared with TRBD2. Germline V gives CDR1 SGHNT, CDR2 YYREEE (reference sequence). This CDR3 is 17 amino acids long. V lost 4 bases and J lost 5; bases outside the gene matches: 14. CDR3 sequence: CASSMGLATLRGETQYF. In DNA form, the CDR3 reads TGTGCCAGCAGCATGGGACTAGCGACCCTGCGAGGGGAGACCCAGTACTTC.

The chain links TRBV28 to TRBJ2-7; weak D call: TRBD1 (6 bases). This CDR3 region has 14 residues. The V end was cut by 3 bases, the J end by 5 bases, with 14 bases between. Germline values: CDR1 MDHEN, CDR2 SYDVKM. CDR3 protein: CASSLSGEGDEQYF. In nucleotides, the CDR3 is TGTGCCAGCAGTTTGTCAGGGGAAGGCGACGAGCAGTACTTC.

The chain combines TRBV10-1 with TRBJ1-1, with 9 bases fitting TRBD1. Germline V CDR1 and CDR2: WNHNN, SYGVQD (reference sequence). V was pared by 5 bases and J by 7 bases, with 11 bases of the junction left unmatched. This CDR3 is 15 amino acids long. The CDR3 DNA follows: TGCGCCAGCAGTTTCGCCGGGACAGGGCGTAATGAAGCTTTCTTT. Translating gives CASSFAGTGRNEAFF.